The present TCR beta chain was sequenced within a study of beta chain features in type 1 diabetes. Points from the study as a whole: Insertions were fewer and deletions more numerous at VDJ junctions in type 1 diabetes patients. Type 1 diabetes patients had moderately but significantly shorter TCRB CDR3s in all four CD4+ subsets. Resolution of whether HLA type affects TCRB rearrangement was not achieved here. Using cDNA template may skew counts toward highly expressing activated cells.

The germline CDR1 and CDR2 sequences are DFQATT and SNEGSKA (reference sequence). The V end was cut by 6 bases, the J end by 6 bases, with 9 bases between. The CDR3 covers 11 residues. The entirety of the isolated RNA underwent reverse transcription, so expressed TCRB transcripts were sequenced. Some clones are missing from TCRdb's copy, which holds only in-frame ones; the method was immunoSEQ multiplex PCR. The sample lists about 640,000 clones; 12% were seen once. This clone showed up just a few times. No antigen is known for it. The sequencing input was naive CD4+ T cells from blood. The chain recombines TRBV20-1 with TRBJ1-5, with TRBD1 as a possible D gene (5 bases). The TCR sequence derives from a man aged 25 to 40 with type 1 diabetes. The CDR3 spells CSAGGSQPQHF. DNA of the CDR3: TGCAGTGCCGGGGGGAGTCAGCCCCAGCATTTT.